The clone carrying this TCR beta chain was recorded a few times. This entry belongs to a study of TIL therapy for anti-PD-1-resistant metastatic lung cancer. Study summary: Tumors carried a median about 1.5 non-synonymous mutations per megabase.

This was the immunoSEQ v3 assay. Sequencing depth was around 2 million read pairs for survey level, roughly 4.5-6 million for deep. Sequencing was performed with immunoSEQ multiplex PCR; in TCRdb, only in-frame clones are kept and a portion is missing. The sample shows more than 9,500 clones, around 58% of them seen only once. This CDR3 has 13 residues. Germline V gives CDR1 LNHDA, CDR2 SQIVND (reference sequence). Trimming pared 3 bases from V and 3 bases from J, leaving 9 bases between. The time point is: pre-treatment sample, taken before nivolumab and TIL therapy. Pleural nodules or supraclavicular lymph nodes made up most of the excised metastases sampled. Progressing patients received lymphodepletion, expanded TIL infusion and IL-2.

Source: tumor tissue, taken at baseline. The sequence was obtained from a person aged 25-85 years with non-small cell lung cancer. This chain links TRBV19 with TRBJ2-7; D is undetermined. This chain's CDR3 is CASSIGRDYEQYF. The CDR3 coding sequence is TGTGCCAGTAGTATCGGACGCGACTACGAGCAGTACTTC.